A single sample is the source of the 4 T cell receptor beta chains below, sequenced in a study of graft-versus-host responses after intestinal transplantation. The authors plated some 200,000 CFSE-labeled responder cells with some 200,000 irradiated, violet-dye-labeled stimulator cells. Sequencing was performed with immunoSEQ multiplex PCR; in TCRdb, only in-frame clones are kept and a portion is missing. The repertoire has some 9,600 clones, 25% to 30% of them found once; the top ten carry under 8%. The source material was alloreactive CD8+ T cells from a mixed lymphocyte reaction culture, sampled before intestinal transplant. Subset indicated: CFSE-low proliferating T cells sorted from roughly six-day pre-transplant mixed lymphocyte reaction (GvH or HvG direction). The receptors originated from a human patient who received an intestinal transplant.

J is TRBJ2-6 and V is TRBV5-1; D is unresolved. The germline V and J ends were trimmed by 0 bases and 0 bases, with 10 bases remaining between them. The CDR3 is made up of 17 amino acids. CDR1 and CDR2 (germline): SGHRS, YFSETQ. CDR3: CASSLALLNSGANVLTF. The CDR3 bases are TGCGCCAGCAGCTTGGCCCTCCTTAACTCTGGGGCCAACGTCCTGACTTTC.

The chain combines TRBV6-5 with TRBJ1-1, with D perhaps TRBD1 (5 bases). The germline gives CDR1 MNHEY, CDR2 SVGAGI. Trimming stripped 1 base from V and 3 bases from J, with 12 bases between. CDR3 length: 15 amino acids. CDR3 DNA sequence: TGTGCCAGCAGTTACTTTTCAGGGTCGGACACTGAAGCTTTCTTT. Amino acids: CASSYFSGSDTEAFF.

This clone is medium-sized in the sample. The chain uses TRBV6-1 and TRBJ2-1; a weak D match, TRBD1 (6 bases). Germline CDR1 reads MNHNS; CDR2 reads SASEGT. The V end lost 0 bases, the J end lost 4 bases, and 19 bases lay between the germline ends. The CDR3 extends over 18 amino acids. The CDR3 DNA reads as TGTGCCAGCAGTGAAGCGGTGGTGGTGGGGGCGGCGTACAATGAGCAGTTCTTC. It yields the protein CASSEAVVVGAAYNEQFF.

This rearrangement joins TRBV27 to TRBJ1-1, with unresolved D. CDR1 and CDR2 (germline): MNHEY, SMNVEV (reference sequence). There are 13 residues in the CDR3. V was shortened by 2 bases and J by 0 bases, with 4 bases between the two germline ends. The CDR3: CASSLTVNTEAFF. In nucleotides, the CDR3 is TGTGCCAGCAGTTTAACAGTGAACACTGAAGCTTTCTTT.